This record concerns one T cell receptor beta chain sequence. Its antigen is not identified. The entry originates in a study of T cell repertoires in ileal Crohn's disease. The overall study: Every patient was operated on for stricturing (about 60%) or penetrating (approximately 40%) complications.

Findings and caveats of the study: Active smokers at surgery had more clonal expansions than non-smokers.

Profiling relied on immunoSEQ multiplex PCR, and the TCRdb table lists in-frame clones only, not all of them. This table has under 6,000 clones, about 95% appearing once. The CDR3 runs 14 residues. Trimming took off 3 bases at V and 4 bases at J, with 13 bases between the two ends. Germline CDR1 reads MDHEN; CDR2 reads SYDVKM. This TCR came from an adult with Crohn's disease. Sequencing was performed on ileal tissue. J is TRBJ2-7 and V is TRBV28, with D perhaps matching TRBD2 (5 bases). The CDR3 loop reads CASSFLDRGYEQYF. CDR3 sequence (DNA): TGTGCCAGCAGTTTTCTGGATCGGGGATACGAGCAGTACTTC.